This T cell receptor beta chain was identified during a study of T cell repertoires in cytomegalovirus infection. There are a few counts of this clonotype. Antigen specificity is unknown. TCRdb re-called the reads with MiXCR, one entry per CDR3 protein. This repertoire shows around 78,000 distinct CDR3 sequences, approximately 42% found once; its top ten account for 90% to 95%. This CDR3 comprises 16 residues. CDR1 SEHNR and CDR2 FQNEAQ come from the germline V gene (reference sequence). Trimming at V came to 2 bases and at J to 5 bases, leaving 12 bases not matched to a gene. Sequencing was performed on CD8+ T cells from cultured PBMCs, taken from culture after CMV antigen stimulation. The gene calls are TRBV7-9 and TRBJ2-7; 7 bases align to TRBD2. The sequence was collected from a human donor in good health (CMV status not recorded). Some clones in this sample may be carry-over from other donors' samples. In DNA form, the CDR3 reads TGTGCCAGCAGCTTATCGGCTGTACTAGCGTTCCACGAGCAGTACTTC. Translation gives CASSLSAVLAFHEQYF.